One and the same sample provided the 15 T cell receptor beta chains below, sequenced in a study of metastatic and nonmetastatic thyroid tumors. TCRdb re-clonotyped the PCR reads through MiXCR. The data show about 12,000 clones, 12% seen once. No treatment of any kind had been given to any patient before thyroid surgery. The sequenced sample was blood. These receptors were obtained from a female donor with papillary thyroid cancer or a benign thyroid nodule (not recorded which). Some clones in this sample may be carry-over from other donors' samples.

In its sample, this clone is medium-sized. V is TRBV28 and J is TRBJ2-1, with TRBD1 matching over 9 bases. The CDR3 runs 14 residues. Germline V gives CDR1 MDHEN, CDR2 SYDVKM. Unmatched junction bases numbered 4, after V lost 6 bases and J lost 4 bases. This CDR3 is CASRSGQGYNEQFF. CDR3 bases: TGTGCCAGCAGGTCGGGACAGGGTTACAATGAGCAGTTCTTC. The full variable domain, with the rest looked up from reference TRBV28 and TRBJ2-1, is DVKVTQSSRYLVKRTGEKVFLECVQDMDHENMFWYRQDPGLGLRLIYFSYDVKMKEKGDIPEGYSVSREKKERFSLILESASTNQTSMYLCASRSGQGYNEQFFGPGTRLTVL.

In its sample, this clone is medium-sized. The J gene is TRBJ2-3, the V gene TRBV6-1; tentatively, D is TRBD1 (6 bases). The CDR3 runs to 15 residues. V dropped 7 bases and J dropped 6 bases, with 20 bases sitting between them. Germline CDR1 reads MNHNS; CDR2 reads SASEGT. The CDR3: CASTPTTGLRDTQYF. The CDR3 region has the DNA TGTGCCAGCACCCCCACCACAGGGCTCCGGGATACGCAGTATTTT.

This clone appeared many times. The J gene is TRBJ1-2, the V gene TRBV24-1; 8 nucleotides agree with TRBD1. Germline values: CDR1 KGHDR, CDR2 SFDVKD. The CDR3 sequence is 17 residues long. Trimming cost V 6 bases and J 5 bases; bases outside gene matches: 16. CDR3 in amino acids: CATSKGQGGGVSYGYTF. The CDR3 DNA reads TGTGCCACCAGTAAAGGACAGGGAGGAGGAGTATCGTATGGCTACACCTTC.

This clone was counted only a few times. V usage is TRBV6-1 and J usage is TRBJ1-1; the D gene is possibly TRBD1 (5 bases). The CDR3 is 13 amino acids. Germline loops: CDR1 MNHNS, CDR2 SASEGT. V was trimmed by 5 bases and J by 6 bases, leaving 13 bases between them. The CDR3 DNA follows: TGTGCCAGCAGTCAAACGGAGGGGTCTGAAGCTTTCTTT. This translates into CASSQTEGSEAFF.

The V and J genes are TRBV10-1 and TRBJ2-1; D is perhaps TRBD2 (6 bases). Per germline, CDR1 WNHNN and CDR2 SYGVQD (reference sequence). V lost 2 bases and J lost 5, with 13 bases in between. The CDR3 length is 15 residues. The CDR3 loop is CASSEVGTGNNEQFF. CDR3 nucleotide sequence: TGCGCCAGCAGTGAGGTGGGGACTGGAAACAATGAGCAGTTCTTC.

The chain joins TRBV5-1 to TRBJ1-1; D possibly corresponds to TRBD1 (6 bases). Trimming shortened V by 5 bases and J by 3 bases, and 17 bases separated the two germline ends. CDR1 and CDR2 (germline): SGHRS, YFSETQ. The CDR3 length is 15 residues. The DNA for the CDR3 is TGCGCCAGCAGTCTTAACGGACAGACGGACACTGAAGCTTTCTTT. It translates to CASSLNGQTDTEAFF.

This clone appeared many times. V is TRBV3-1 and J is TRBJ1-1; 11 bases match TRBD1. This CDR3 has 16 residues. CDR1 and CDR2 (germline): LGHDT, YNNKEL (reference sequence). V lost 4 bases to trimming and J lost 7 bases; unmatched junction nucleotides: 11. The CDR3 bases are TGTGCCAGCAGCCGCGCTCGGACAGGGGGCAGGGGTGAAGCTTTCTTT. It yields the protein CASSRARTGGRGEAFF.

In its sample, this clone was seen many times. The rearrangement links TRBV11-2 to TRBJ2-1, with unresolved D. The CDR3 has 18 amino acids. Germline-derived CDR1 and CDR2 are SGHAT and FQNNGV. The V and J ends lost 5 bases and 5 bases respectively, with 25 bases between them. CDR3 DNA sequence: TGTGCCAGCAGCCCACTTCGTCCCGGGCCGCGAACCAACAATGAGCAGTTCTTC. As protein: CASSPLRPGPRTNNEQFF. Full variable domain (remainder filled in from reference TRBV11-2 and TRBJ2-1): EAGVAQSPRYKIIEKRQSVAFWCNPISGHATLYWYQQILGQGPKLLIQFQNNGVVDDSQLPKDRFSAERLKGVDSTLKIQPAKLEDSAVYLCASSPLRPGPRTNNEQFFGPGTRLTVL.

The table lists this clone with many counts. The chain joins TRBV12-3 or TRBV12-4 to TRBJ1-1; D remains unclear. The V and J ends lost 7 bases and 1 base respectively, with 22 bases between them. The CDR3 loop spans 17 amino acids. The chain's CDR3 is CASTQRRAAPKNTEAFF. The CDR3 bases are TGTGCCAGCACCCAACGACGGGCAGCCCCTAAGAACACTGAAGCTTTCTTT.

At least ten counts were recorded for this clone. This specimen includes other DNA sequences encoding the same CDR3. The chain has TRBV29-1 and TRBJ1-1; D may be TRBD1 (6 bases). Germline V CDR1 and CDR2: SQVTM, ANQGSEA. There are 12 residues in the CDR3. The V and J ends lost 6 bases and 2 bases respectively, with 10 bases between them. The CDR3 spells CSVQGSNTEAFF. The DNA for the CDR3 is TGCAGCGTGCAGGGGAGTAACACTGAAGCTTTCTTT.

Judged by abundance, this clone is medium-sized. This chain connects TRBV2 to TRBJ2-6, with TRBD1 as a possible D gene (6 bases). V was trimmed by 6 bases and J by 3 bases, leaving 12 bases between them. The CDR3 is 15 amino acids. Germline-derived CDR1 and CDR2 are SNHLY and FYNNEI. The DNA for the CDR3 is TGTGCCAGCAGGGATACAGGGCTTGGGGCCAACGTCCTGACTTTC. Translation: CASRDTGLGANVLTF.

Many counts were recorded for this clone. J is TRBJ1-3 and V is TRBV2; D uncertain. CDR1 and CDR2 from the germline V gene are SNHLY and FYNNEI. Trimming pared 6 bases from V and 1 base from J, leaving 4 bases between. This CDR3 spans 12 amino acids. The CDR3 DNA follows: TGTGCCAGCAGGGGATCTGGAAACACCATATATTTT. Protein: CASRGSGNTIYF.

This clone has at least ten counts. The genes are TRBV20-1 and TRBJ1-1; D gene unclear. The CDR3 has 13 residues. V was shortened by 2 bases and J by 3 bases, with 10 bases between the two germline ends. Germline CDR1 is DFQATT and CDR2 is SNEGSKA (reference sequence). The DNA of the CDR3 is TGCAGTGCTAGATCTTCGGCAGACACTGAAGCTTTCTTT. It translates to CSARSSADTEAFF.

Many counts were recorded for this clone. The identical CDR3 is also encoded by other nucleotide sequences in the sample. This sequence joins TRBV4-2 and TRBJ2-3, with unresolved D. The CDR3 extends over 15 amino acids. Germline V CDR1 and CDR2: LGHNA, YNFKEQ. The V end was cut by 0 bases, the J end by 2 bases, with 9 bases between. The CDR3 DNA is TGTGCCAGCAGCCAAGATCGTCGTATCACAGATACGCAGTATTTT. Amino acids: CASSQDRRITDTQYF.

This clone was counted ten times or more. The V and J genes are TRBV20-1 and TRBJ2-5; D is unclear. Germline V gene data show CDR1 as DFQATT and CDR2 as SNEGSKA (reference sequence). The CDR3 has 13 amino acids. Trimming shortened V by 3 bases and J by 2 bases, and 10 bases separated the two germline ends. This chain's CDR3 is CSASGQAQETQYF. CDR3 coding DNA: TGCAGTGCTAGCGGGCAGGCGCAAGAGACCCAGTACTTC.